This TCR beta chain was found in a study of T cell clones after liver transplantation. Germline V CDR1 and CDR2: MNHEY, SVGAGI. CDR3 length equals 16 residues. Losses at the gene ends were 2 bases for V and 4 bases for J; bases not matched to a gene: 5. Here immunoSEQ multiplex PCR was the method, and the copy in TCRdb shows in-frame clones only, minus some. The repertoire includes around 13,000 clones, roughly 70% of them detected once, and about 32% sits in the top ten. This clonotype was sampled from a human patient who received a liver transplant. The T cells may come from the graft donor. The genes are TRBV6-5 and TRBJ2-2, with 9 nucleotides matching TRBD2. The sequencing used CD8+ T cells from blood, collected at the 22-month timepoint. In DNA form, the CDR3 reads TGTGCCAGCAGTTACGGGCTAGCGGGACCCACCGGGGAGCTGTTTTTT. Translating gives CASSYGLAGPTGELFF.